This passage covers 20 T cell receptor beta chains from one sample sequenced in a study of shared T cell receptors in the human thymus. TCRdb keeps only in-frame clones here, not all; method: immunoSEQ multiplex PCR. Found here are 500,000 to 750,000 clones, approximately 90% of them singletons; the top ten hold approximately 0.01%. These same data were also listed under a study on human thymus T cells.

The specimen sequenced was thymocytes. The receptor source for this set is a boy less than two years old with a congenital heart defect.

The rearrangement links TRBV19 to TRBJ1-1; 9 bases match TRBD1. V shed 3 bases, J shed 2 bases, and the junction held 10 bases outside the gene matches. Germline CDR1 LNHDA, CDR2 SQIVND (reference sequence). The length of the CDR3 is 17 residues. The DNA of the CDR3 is TGTGCCAGTAGTATTCAAACACCGGACAGGGGTAACACTGAAGCTTTCTTT. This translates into CASSIQTPDRGNTEAFF.

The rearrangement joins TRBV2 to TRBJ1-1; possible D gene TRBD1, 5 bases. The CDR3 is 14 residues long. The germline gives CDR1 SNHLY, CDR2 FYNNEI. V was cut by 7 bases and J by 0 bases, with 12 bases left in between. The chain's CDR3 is CASTLKTVNTEAFF. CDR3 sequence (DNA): TGTGCCAGCACCCTCAAGACAGTGAACACTGAAGCTTTCTTT. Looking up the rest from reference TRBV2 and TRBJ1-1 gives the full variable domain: EPEVTQTPSHQVTQMGQEVILRCVPISNHLYFYWYRQILGQKVEFLVSFYNNEISEKSEIFDDQFSVERPDGSNFTLKIRSTKLEDSAMYFCASTLKTVNTEAFFGQGTRLTVV.

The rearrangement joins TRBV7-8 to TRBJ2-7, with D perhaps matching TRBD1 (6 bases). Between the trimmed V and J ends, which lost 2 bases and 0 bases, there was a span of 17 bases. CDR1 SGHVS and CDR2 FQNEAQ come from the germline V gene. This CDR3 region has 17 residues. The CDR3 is CASSLFGRGGASYEQYF. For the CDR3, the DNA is TGTGCCAGCAGCTTATTCGGTCGAGGGGGAGCCTCCTACGAGCAGTACTTC.

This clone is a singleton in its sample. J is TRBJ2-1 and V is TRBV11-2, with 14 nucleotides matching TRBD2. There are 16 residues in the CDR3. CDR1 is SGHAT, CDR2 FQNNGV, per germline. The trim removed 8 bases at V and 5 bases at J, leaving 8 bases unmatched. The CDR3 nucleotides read TGTGCCAGCTTAAGGGGACTAGCGGGAGCCCACAATGAGCAGTTCTTC. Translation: CASLRGLAGAHNEQFF.

CDR3 sequence reads: CASSQDGTVFYEQYF. CDR3 DNA sequence: TGTGCCAGCAGCCAAGATGGGACAGTCTTTTACGAGCAGTACTTC. The J gene is TRBJ2-7, the V gene TRBV4-2; 7 bases are shared with TRBD1. The V and J ends lost 0 bases and 4 bases, in that order; junction bases with no gene match: 6. The CDR3 is 15 amino acids. Germline CDR1 and CDR2: LGHNA and YNFKEQ.

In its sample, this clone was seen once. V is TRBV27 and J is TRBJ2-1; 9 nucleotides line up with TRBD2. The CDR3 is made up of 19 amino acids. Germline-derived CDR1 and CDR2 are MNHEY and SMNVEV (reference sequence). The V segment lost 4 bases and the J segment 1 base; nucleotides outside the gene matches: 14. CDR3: CASSCRDSHSGSSYNEQFF. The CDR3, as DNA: TGTGCCAGCAGTTGCCGGGACAGTCATAGCGGGAGTTCCTACAATGAGCAGTTCTTC.

The CDR3 region has the DNA TGTGCCTGGACGGACAGAACTAGCGGGAGTTGGAGCACAGATACGCAGTATTTT. Its translation is CAWTDRTSGSWSTDTQYF. The rearrangement links TRBV30 to TRBJ2-3; 11 bases map to TRBD2. Germline loops: CDR1 GTSNPN, CDR2 SVGIG (reference sequence). The CDR3 runs to 18 residues. The junction had 12 bases not matched to a gene; V was cut back by 4 bases and J by 0 bases.

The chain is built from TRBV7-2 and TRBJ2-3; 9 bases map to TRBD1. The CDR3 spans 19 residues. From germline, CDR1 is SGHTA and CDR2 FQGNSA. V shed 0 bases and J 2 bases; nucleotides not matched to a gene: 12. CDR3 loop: CASSLAALTGGIPTDTQYF. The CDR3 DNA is TGTGCCAGCAGCTTAGCGGCTCTGACAGGGGGAATTCCCACAGATACGCAGTATTTT.

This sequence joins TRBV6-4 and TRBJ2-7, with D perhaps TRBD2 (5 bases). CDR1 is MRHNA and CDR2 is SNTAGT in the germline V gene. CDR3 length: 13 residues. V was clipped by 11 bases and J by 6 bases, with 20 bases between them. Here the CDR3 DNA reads TGTGCCCATGGAGTGAGGGTACCTGGCGAGCAGTACTTC. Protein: CAHGVRVPGEQYF.

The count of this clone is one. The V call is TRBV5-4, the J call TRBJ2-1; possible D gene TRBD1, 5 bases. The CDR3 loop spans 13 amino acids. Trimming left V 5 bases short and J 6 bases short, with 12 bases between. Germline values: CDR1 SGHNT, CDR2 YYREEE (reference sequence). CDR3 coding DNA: TGTGCCAGCAGACCAAGAAGGGGCAATGAGCAGTTCTTC. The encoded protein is CASRPRRGNEQFF.

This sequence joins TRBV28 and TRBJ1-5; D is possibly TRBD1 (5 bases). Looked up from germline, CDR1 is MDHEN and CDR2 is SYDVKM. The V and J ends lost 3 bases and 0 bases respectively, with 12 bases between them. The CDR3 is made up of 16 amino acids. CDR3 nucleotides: TGTGCCAGCAGTTTGATGGCAGGGCCTAGCAATCAGCCCCAGCATTTT. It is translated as CASSLMAGPSNQPQHF.

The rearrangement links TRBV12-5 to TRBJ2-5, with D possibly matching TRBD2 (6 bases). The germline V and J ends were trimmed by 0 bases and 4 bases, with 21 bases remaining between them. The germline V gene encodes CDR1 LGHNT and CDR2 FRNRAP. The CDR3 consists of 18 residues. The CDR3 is CASGLVLFGGGQGETQYF. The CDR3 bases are TGTGCTAGTGGTTTGGTATTGTTTGGAGGAGGGCAGGGAGAGACCCAGTACTTC.

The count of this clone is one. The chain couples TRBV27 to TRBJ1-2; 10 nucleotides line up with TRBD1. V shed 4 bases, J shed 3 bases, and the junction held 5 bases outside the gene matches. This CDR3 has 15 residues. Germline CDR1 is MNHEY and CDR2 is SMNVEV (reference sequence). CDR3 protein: CASSSTGGNDYGYTF. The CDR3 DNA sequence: TGTGCCAGCAGTTCGACAGGGGGCAATGACTATGGCTACACCTTC.

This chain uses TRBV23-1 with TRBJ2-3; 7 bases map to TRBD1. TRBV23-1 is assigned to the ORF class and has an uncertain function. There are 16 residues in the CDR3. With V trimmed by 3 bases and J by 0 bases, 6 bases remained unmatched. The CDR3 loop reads CASSHDDRASTDTQYF. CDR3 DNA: TGCGCCAGCAGTCACGATGACAGGGCGAGCACAGATACGCAGTATTTT.

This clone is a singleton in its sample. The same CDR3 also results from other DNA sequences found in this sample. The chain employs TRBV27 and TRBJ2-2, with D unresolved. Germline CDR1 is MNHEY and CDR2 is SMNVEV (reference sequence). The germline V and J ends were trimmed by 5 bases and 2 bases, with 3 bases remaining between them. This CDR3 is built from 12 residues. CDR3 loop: CASSQNTGELFF. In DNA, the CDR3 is TGTGCCAGCAGTCAAAACACCGGGGAGCTGTTTTTT.

CDR3 sequence: CASSPTKGTGRGETQYF. The CDR3 DNA sequence: TGTGCCAGCTCACCGACCAAAGGGACAGGGCGGGGAGAGACCCAGTACTTC. This sequence joins TRBV18 and TRBJ2-5; 9 bases are shared with TRBD1. V gave up 3 bases and J gave up 4 bases; unmatched junction bases: 12. The CDR3 has 17 amino acids. The V gene's germline CDR1 is KGHSH and CDR2 LQKENI.

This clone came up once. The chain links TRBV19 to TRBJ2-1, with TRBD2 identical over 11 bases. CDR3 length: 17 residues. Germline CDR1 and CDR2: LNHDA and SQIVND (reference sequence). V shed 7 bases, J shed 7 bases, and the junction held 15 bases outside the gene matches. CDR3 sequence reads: CASTLGTSGGKRNEQFF. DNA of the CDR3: TGTGCCAGTACCCTGGGGACTAGCGGAGGAAAAAGGAATGAGCAGTTCTTC.

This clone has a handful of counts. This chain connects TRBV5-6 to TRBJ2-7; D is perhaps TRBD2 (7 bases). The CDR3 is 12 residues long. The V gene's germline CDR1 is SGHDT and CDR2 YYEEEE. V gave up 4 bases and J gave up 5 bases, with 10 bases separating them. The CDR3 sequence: CASSPGGHEQYF. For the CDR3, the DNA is TGTGCCAGCAGCCCGGGGGGCCACGAGCAGTACTTC.

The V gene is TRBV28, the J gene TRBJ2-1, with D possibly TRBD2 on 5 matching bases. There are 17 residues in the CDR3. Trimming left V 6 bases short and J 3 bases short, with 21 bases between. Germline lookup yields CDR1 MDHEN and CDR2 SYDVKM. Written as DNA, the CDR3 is TGTGCCAGCAGACCGAAGGACTTATCTTCGTTCTACAATGAGCAGTTCTTC. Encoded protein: CASRPKDLSSFYNEQFF.

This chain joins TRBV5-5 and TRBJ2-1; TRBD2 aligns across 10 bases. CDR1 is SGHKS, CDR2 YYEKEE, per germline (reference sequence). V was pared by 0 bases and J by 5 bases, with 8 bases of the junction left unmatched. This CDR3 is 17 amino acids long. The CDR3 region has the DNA TGTGCCAGCAGCTTGGGGCTAGCGGGAGAAATGGACAATGAGCAGTTCTTC. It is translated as CASSLGLAGEMDNEQFF.